The TCR beta chain under discussion was sequenced for a study of graft-versus-host responses after intestinal transplantation. Study-level information: Recipients uniformly received anti-thymocyte globulin induction, followed by tacrolimus and steroids for about three years.

This CDR3 region has 17 residues. Germline loops: CDR1 MDHEN, CDR2 SYDVKM. The V end lost 3 bases, the J end lost 0 bases, and 15 bases lay between the germline ends. Plating of about 200,000 CFSE-labeled responder cells was done together with about 200,000 irradiated, violet-dye-labeled stimulator cells. Study-wide results and limits: Peak levels of circulating GvH clones tracked with early post-transplant HvG declines.

Sequenced by immunoSEQ multiplex PCR; TCRdb stores in-frame clones only, minus some. The sample includes some 21,000 clones, 50% to 65% of them seen just once. The receptor comes from a human patient who received an intestinal transplant. The rearrangement uses TRBV28 and TRBJ2-1; D might be TRBD2 (6 bases). The specimen was alloreactive CD4+ T cells from a mixed lymphocyte reaction culture, collected before intestinal transplant. Documented subset: CFSE-low proliferating T cells sorted from roughly 6-day pre-transplant mixed lymphocyte reaction (GvH or HvG direction). CDR3 DNA: TGTGCCAGCAGTTTCCCAGGCCGGGGGAGCTCCTACAATGAGCAGTTCTTC. This gives the protein CASSFPGRGSSYNEQFF.